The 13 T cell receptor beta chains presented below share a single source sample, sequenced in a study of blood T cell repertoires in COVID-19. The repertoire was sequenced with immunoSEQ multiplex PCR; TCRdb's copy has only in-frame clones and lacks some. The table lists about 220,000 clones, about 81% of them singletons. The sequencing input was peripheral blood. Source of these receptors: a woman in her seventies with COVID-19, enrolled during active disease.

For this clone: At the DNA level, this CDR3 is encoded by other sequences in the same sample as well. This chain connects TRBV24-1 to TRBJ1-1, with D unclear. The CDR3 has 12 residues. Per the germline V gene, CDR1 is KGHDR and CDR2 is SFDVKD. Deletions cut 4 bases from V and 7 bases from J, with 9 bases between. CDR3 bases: TGTGCCACCAGTGACCCGGGAAGTGAAGCTTTCTTT. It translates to CATSDPGSEAFF.

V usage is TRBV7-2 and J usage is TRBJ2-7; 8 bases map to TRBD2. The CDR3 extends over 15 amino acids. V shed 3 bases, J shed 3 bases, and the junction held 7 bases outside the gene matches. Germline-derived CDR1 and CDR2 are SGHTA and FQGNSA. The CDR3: CASSFERAGGYEQYF. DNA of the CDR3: TGTGCCAGCAGCTTTGAACGGGCGGGAGGCTACGAGCAGTACTTC.

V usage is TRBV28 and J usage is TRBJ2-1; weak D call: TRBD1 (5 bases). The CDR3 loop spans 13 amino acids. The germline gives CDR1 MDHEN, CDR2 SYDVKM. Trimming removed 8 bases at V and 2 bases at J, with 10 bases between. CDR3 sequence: CASQRGAYNEQFF. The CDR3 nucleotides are TGTGCCAGCCAAAGGGGCGCCTACAATGAGCAGTTCTTC.

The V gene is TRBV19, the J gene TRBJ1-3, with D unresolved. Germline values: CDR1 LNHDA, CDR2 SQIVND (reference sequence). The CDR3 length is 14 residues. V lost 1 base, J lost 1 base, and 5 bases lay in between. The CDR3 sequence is CASSIGHSGNTIYF. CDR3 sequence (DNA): TGTGCCAGTAGTATAGGACATTCTGGAAACACCATATATTTT.

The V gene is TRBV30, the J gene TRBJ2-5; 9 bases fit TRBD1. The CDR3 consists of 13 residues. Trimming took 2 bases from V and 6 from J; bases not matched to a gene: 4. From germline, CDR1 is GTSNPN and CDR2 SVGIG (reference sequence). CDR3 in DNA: TGTGCCTGGAGTACAGGGGGCAGCAAGACCCAGTACTTC. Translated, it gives CAWSTGGSKTQYF.

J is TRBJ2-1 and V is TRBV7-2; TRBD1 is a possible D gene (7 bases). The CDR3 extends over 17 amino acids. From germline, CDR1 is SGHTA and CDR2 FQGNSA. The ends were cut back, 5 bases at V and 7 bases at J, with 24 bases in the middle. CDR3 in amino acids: CASSRNAGGTANNEQFF. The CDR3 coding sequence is TGTGCCAGCAGCCGCAACGCAGGGGGGACAGCTAATAATGAGCAGTTCTTC.

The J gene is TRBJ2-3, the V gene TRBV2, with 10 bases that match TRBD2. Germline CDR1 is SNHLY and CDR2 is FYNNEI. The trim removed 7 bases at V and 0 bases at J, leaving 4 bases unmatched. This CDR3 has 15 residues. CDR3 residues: CASTPGLASTDTQYF. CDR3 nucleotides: TGTGCCAGCACTCCGGGACTAGCGAGCACAGATACGCAGTATTTT.

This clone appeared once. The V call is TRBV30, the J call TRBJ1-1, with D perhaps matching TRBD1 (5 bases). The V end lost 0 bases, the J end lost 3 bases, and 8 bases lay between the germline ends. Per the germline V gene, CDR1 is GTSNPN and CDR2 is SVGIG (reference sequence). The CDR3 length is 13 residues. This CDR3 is CAWSVRGDTEAFF. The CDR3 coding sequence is TGTGCCTGGAGTGTACGGGGGGACACTGAAGCTTTCTTT.

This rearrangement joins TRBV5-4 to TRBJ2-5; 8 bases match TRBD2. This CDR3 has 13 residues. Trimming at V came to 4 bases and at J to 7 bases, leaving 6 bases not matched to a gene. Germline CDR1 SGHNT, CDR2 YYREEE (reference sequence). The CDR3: CASSGRTSRTQYF. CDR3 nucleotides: TGTGCCAGCAGCGGCCGGACTAGCCGGACCCAGTACTTC.

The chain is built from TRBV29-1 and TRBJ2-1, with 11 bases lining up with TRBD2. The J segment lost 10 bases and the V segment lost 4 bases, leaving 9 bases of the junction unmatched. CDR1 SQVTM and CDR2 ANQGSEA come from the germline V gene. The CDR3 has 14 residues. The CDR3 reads CSVAGTSGVVEQFF. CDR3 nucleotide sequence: TGCAGCGTTGCCGGGACTAGCGGAGTCGTGGAGCAGTTCTTC.

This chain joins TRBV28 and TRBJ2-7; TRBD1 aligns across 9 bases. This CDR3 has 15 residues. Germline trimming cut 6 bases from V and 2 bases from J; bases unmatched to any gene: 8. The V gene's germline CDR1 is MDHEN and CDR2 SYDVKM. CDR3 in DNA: TGTGCCAGCAGATCGGGACAGGGAAAAGCCTACGAGCAGTACTTC. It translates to CASRSGQGKAYEQYF. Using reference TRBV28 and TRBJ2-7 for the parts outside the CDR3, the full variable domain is DVKVTQSSRYLVKRTGEKVFLECVQDMDHENMFWYRQDPGLGLRLIYFSYDVKMKEKGDIPEGYSVSREKKERFSLILESASTNQTSMYLCASRSGQGKAYEQYFGPGTRLTVT.

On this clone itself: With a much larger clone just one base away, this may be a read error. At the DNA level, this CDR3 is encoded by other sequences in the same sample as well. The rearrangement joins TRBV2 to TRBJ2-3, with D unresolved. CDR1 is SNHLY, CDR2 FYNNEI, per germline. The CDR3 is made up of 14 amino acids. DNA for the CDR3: TGTGCCAGCAGAGAGCTAACAGCCACAGATACGCAATATTTT. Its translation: CASRELTATDTQYF.

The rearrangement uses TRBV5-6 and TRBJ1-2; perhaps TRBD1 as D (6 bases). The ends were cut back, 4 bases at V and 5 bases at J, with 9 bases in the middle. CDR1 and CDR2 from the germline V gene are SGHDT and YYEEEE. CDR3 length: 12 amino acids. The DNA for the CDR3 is TGTGCCAGCAGCCCCGGACAGTATGGCTACACCTTC. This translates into CASSPGQYGYTF.